This record concerns one T cell receptor (beta chain) sequence. The source of the sample is a study of T-cell memory formation after mild COVID-19. Each CDR3 protein is one row after TCRdb ran MiXCR on the 5' RACE reads. The sample comprises about 170,000 distinct CDR3 sequences, over 10% of which are singletons, and approximately 3.5% rests with the top ten. The CDR3 contains 14 residues. Deletions cut 6 bases from V and 0 bases from J, with 10 bases between. Per the germline V gene, CDR1 is SNHLY and CDR2 is FYNNEI. The chain carries TRBV2 and TRBJ2-3; tentatively, D is TRBD2 (6 bases). The sequenced sample was PBMCs or a T cell subset sorted from them (not recorded which). The clonotype originates from a man between 18 and 35 years old who had mild COVID-19 (a few samples of this study predate the infection). Cell type and time point are not known. CDR3 region: CASSGGLSTDTQYF. In nucleotides, the CDR3 is TGTGCCAGCAGCGGGGGACTCAGCACAGATACGCAGTATTTT.